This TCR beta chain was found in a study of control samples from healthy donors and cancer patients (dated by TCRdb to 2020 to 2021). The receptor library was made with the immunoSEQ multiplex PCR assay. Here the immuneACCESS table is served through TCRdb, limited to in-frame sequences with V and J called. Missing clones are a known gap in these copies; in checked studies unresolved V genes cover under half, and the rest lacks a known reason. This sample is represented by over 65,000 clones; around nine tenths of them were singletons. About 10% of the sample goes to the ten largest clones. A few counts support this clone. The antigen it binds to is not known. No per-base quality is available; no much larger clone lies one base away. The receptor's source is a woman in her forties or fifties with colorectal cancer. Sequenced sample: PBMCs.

CDR3 region: CASSQGEVSSGNTIYF. The nucleotides read TGCGCCAGCAGCCAAGGAGAAGTTAGCTCTGGAAACACCATATATTTT. The chain is assembled from TRBV4-1 and TRBJ1-3; no confident D gene assignment can be made. CDR1 and CDR2 are read off the germline V gene as MGHRA and YSYEKL. The CDR3 measures 16 amino acids from cysteine to phenylalanine. The entry retains the CDR3 DNA only, 48 bases that are in frame from base 1. V is clipped by 1 base and J by 0 bases, and the sequence between their germline boundaries is 10 bases long.